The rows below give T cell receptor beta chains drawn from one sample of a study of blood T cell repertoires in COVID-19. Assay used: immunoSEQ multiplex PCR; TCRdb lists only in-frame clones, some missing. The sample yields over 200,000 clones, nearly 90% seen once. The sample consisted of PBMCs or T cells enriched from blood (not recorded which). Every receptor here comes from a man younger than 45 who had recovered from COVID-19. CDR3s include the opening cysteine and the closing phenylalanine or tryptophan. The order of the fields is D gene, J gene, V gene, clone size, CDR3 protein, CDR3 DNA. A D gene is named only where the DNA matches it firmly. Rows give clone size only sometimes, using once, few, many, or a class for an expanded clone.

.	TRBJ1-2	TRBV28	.	CASSFRGDYGYTF	TGTGCCAGCAGTTTCAGGGGTGACTATGGCTACACCTTC
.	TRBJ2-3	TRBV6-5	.	CASKRGRQSDTQYF	TGTGCCAGCAAGAGGGGGAGACAGTCAGATACGCAGTATTTT
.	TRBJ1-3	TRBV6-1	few	CASSEGLPDLNTIYF	TGTGCCAGCAGTGAAGGACTTCCCGACTTAAACACCATATATTTT
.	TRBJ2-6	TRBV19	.	CASTPGDLRPGANVLTF	TGTGCCAGTACCCCGGGAGATCTGAGACCCGGGGCCAACGTCCTGACTTTC
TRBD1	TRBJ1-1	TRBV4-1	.	CASSQDRGRGVFEAFF	TGCGCCAGCAGCCAGGACAGGGGGCGAGGAGTATTTGAAGCTTTCTTT
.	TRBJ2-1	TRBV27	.	CASRDTREYNEQFF	TGTGCCAGCAGAGATACCCGGGAATACAATGAGCAGTTCTTC
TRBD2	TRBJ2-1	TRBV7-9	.	CASSLALGGSREQFF	TGTGCCAGCAGCTTAGCGCTAGGCGGGAGCCGCGAGCAGTTCTTC
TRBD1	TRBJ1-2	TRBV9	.	CASSVDTGQDYGYTF	TGTGCCAGCAGCGTAGATACCGGACAGGACTATGGCTACACCTTC
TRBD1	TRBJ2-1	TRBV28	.	CASSLWGQGVSEQFF	TGTGCCAGCAGTTTATGGGGACAGGGGGTAAGTGAGCAGTTCTTC
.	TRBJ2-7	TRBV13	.	CASSFNRGLYEQYF	TGTGCCAGCAGCTTTAACAGGGGACTCTACGAGCAGTACTTC
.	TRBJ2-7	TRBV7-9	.	CASSSTLGSHEQYF	TGTGCCAGCAGCAGTACCTTGGGGAGCCACGAGCAGTACTTC
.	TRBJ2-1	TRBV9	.	CASSPRLSSYNEQFF	TGTGCCAGCAGCCCACGACTCAGCTCCTACAATGAGCAGTTCTTC
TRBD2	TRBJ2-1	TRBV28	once	CASRPRLAGEEQFF	TGTGCCAGCAGGCCCCGACTAGCGGGAGAAGAGCAGTTCTTC
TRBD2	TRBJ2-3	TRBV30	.	CAWSVRGLAGVTDTQYF	TGTGCCTGGAGTGTACGGGGCCTAGCGGGGGTCACAGATACGCAGTATTTT
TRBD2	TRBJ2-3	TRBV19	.	CASQGGGNPDTQYF	TGTGCCAGTCAGGGCGGGGGGAACCCAGATACGCAGTATTTT
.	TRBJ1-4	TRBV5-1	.	CASSLRGYEKLFF	TGCGCCAGCAGCTTGCGCGGTTATGAAAAACTGTTTTTT
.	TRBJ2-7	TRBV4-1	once	CASSQVMTSYEQYF	TGCGCCAGCAGCCAAGTCATGACTAGCTACGAGCAGTACTTC
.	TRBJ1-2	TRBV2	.	CASSAPRVYGYTF	TGTGCCAGCAGCGCACCCAGGGTATATGGCTACACCTTC
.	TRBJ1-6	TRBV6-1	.	CASSEIGFGPLHF	TGTGCCAGCAGTGAAATCGGTTTTGGACCCCTCCACTTT
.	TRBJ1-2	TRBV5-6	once	CASSLRVTGYTF	TGTGCCAGCAGCTTACGGGTGACCGGCTACACCTTC
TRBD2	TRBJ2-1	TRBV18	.	CASSLTSDEQFF	TGTGCCAGCTCACTGACTAGCGATGAGCAGTTCTTC
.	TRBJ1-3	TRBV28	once	CASRPDIISISGNTIYF	TGTGCCAGCAGGCCAGATATAATAAGTATCTCTGGAAACACCATATATTTT
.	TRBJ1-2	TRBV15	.	CATSSHQGPNYGYTF	TGTGCCACCAGCAGCCATCAGGGTCCTAACTATGGCTACACCTTC
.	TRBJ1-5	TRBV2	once	CASSERAGGNQPQHF	TGTGCCAGCAGTGAAAGGGCAGGGGGCAATCAGCCCCAGCATTTT
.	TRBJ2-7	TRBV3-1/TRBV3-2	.	CASSPHRTVVGYEQYF	TGTGCCAGCAGCCCACACAGGACAGTTGTGGGCTACGAGCAGTACTTC
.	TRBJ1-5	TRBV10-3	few	CAISESGLYSNQPQHF	TGTGCCATCAGTGAGTCGGGCCTCTATAGCAATCAGCCCCAGCATTTT
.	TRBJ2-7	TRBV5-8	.	CASSFWQGKYEQYF	TGTGCCAGCAGCTTTTGGCAGGGGAAATACGAGCAGTACTTC
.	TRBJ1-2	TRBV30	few	CAFFKSGTPNYGYTF	TGTGCCTTCTTCAAATCCGGGACACCCAACTATGGCTACACCTTC
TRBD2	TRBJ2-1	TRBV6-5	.	CASSYSLAGGYNEQFF	TGTGCCAGCAGTTACTCACTAGCGGGGGGGTACAATGAGCAGTTCTTC
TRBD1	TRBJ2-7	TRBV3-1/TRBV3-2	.	CASSIRTGPSEQYF	TGTGCCAGCAGCATCCGGACAGGTCCTTCAGAGCAGTACTTC
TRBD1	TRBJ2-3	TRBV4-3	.	CASSQERDRAQYF	TGCGCCAGCAGCCAGGAGCGGGACAGGGCGCAGTATTTT
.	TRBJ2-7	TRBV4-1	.	CASSQPPQQGTRGEQYF	TGCGCCAGCAGCCAGCCACCTCAACAGGGGACGCGGGGAGAGCAGTACTTC
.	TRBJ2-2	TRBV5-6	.	CASSRFLENTGELFF	TGTGCCAGCAGCCGATTCTTAGAGAACACCGGGGAGCTGTTTTTT
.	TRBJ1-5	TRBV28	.	CASRGRDIGYNQPQHF	TGTGCCAGCAGAGGCCGGGACATCGGATACAATCAGCCCCAGCATTTT
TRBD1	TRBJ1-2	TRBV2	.	CASSLTGKYDGYTF	TGTGCCAGCAGTTTGACAGGGAAGTATGATGGCTACACCTTC
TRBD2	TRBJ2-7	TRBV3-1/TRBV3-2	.	CASSHGAGVEQYF	TGTGCCAGCAGCCACGGAGCGGGGGTCGAGCAGTACTTC
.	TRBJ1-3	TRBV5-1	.	CASRGGFSGNTIYF	TGCGCCAGCAGAGGGGGATTCTCTGGAAACACCATATATTTT
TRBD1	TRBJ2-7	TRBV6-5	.	CASSYSPGQGGEQYF	TGTGCCAGCAGTTATTCACCGGGACAGGGTGGCGAGCAGTACTTC
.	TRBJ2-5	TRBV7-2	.	CASSLERGQETQYF	TGTGCCAGCAGCTTAGAACGGGGGCAAGAGACCCAGTACTTC
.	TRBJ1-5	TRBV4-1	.	CASSQGAALVNQPQHF	TGCGCCAGCAGTCAAGGGGCAGCACTAGTTAATCAGCCCCAGCATTTT
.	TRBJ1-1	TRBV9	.	CASSGGTNTEAFF	TGTGCCAGCTCCGGGGGGACGAACACTGAAGCTTTCTTT
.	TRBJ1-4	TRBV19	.	CASSMTGEKLFF	TGTGCCAGTAGTATGACGGGGGAAAAACTGTTTTTT
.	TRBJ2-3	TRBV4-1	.	CASSRSGASTDTQYF	TGCGCCAGCAGCCGTAGCGGTGCTAGCACAGATACGCAGTATTTT
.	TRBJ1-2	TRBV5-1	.	CASSLESYGYTF	TGCGCCAGCAGCTTGGAGAGCTATGGCTACACCTTC
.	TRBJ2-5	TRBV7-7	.	CASSLVGGRGQETQYF	TGTGCTAGCAGCTTAGTAGGCGGCCGGGGACAAGAGACCCAGTACTTC
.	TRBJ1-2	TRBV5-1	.	CARSWADPPGAGGAGYTF	TGCGCCCGCAGCTGGGCCGACCCGCCGGGGGCGGGGGGGGCGGGCTACACCTTC
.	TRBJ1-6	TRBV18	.	CASSPAEQRDSPLHF	TGTGCCAGCTCACCCGCGGAGCAGCGAGATTCACCCCTCCACTTT
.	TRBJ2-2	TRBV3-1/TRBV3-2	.	CASSSRRRATGELFF	TGTGCCAGCAGCTCCCGCCGGAGGGCCACCGGGGAGCTGTTTTTT
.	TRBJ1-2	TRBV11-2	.	CASSLDVGPNYGYTF	TGTGCCAGCAGCTTAGACGTGGGCCCAAACTATGGCTACACCTTC
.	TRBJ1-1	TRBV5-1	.	CASGQGLTEAFF	TGCGCCAGCGGTCAGGGTCTTACTGAAGCTTTCTTT
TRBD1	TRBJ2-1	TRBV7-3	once	CASSPGTGGYNEQFF	TGTGCCAGCAGCCCCGGGACAGGGGGCTACAATGAGCAGTTCTTC
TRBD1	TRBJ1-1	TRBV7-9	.	CASSSTGGSFAEAFF	TGTGCCAGCAGTTCTACAGGGGGTTCTTTTGCTGAAGCTTTCTTT
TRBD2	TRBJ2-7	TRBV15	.	CATSRDPGDYYEQYF	TGTGCCACCAGCAGAGACCCCGGGGACTACTACGAGCAGTACTTC
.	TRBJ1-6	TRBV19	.	CASSIAHPPTESSYNSPLHF	TGTGCCAGTAGTATAGCCCACCCTCCGACTGAGAGCTCCTATAATTCACCCCTCCACTTT
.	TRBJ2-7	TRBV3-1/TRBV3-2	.	CASSQTPPYEQYF	TGTGCCAGCAGCCAGACACCGCCCTACGAGCAGTACTTC
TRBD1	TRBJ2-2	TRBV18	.	CASSHSGTASANTGELFF	TGTGCCAGCTCACATTCCGGGACAGCCTCGGCGAACACCGGGGAGCTGTTTTTT
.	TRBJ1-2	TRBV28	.	CASSFRSYGYTF	TGTGCCAGCAGTTTCAGATCCTATGGCTACACCTTC
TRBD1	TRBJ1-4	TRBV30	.	CAAGQGTEKLFF	TGTGCTGCGGGACAGGGGACGGAAAAACTGTTTTTT
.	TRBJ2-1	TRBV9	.	CASSVAGQIINEQFF	TGTGCCAGCAGCGTAGCGGGACAAATAATCAATGAGCAGTTCTTC
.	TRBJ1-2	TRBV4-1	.	CASSQFGQWDYTF	TGCGCCAGCAGCCAGTTCGGACAATGGGACTACACCTTC